This T cell receptor (beta chain) emerged from a study of control samples from healthy donors and cancer patients. Trimming took 0 bases from V and 7 from J, leaving 14 bases between them. Germline-derived CDR1 and CDR2 are SGHRS and YFSETQ. The length of the CDR3 is 16 residues. The repertoire was sequenced with immunoSEQ multiplex PCR; TCRdb's copy has only in-frame clones and lacks some. The sample includes some 250,000 clones, roughly 87% of them seen just once. This TCR was recovered from a woman aged 60-75 years with lung cancer. Sequencing input: PBMCs. The gene calls are TRBV5-1 and TRBJ1-6; unclear D gene. The CDR3 sequence is CASSLAPGGGNSPLHF. In DNA form, the CDR3 reads TGCGCCAGCAGCTTGGCTCCCGGCGGCGGAAATTCACCCCTCCACTTT.